This T cell receptor (beta chain) was sequenced during a study of shared clonotypes between healthy human individuals. Here immunoSEQ multiplex PCR was the method, and the copy in TCRdb shows in-frame clones only, minus some. The data show 2 million to 2.5 million clones, with 90% to 96% seen just once and less than 0.15% held by the top ten. Study results and caveats: Among several donors, about 5% of naive CD4 clonotypes were found in common. Memory subsets generally showed lower estimated richness than naive subsets.

As for this clone: The antigen is undetermined. The same CDR3 can be traced to other DNA sequences in this sample.

CDR3 length: 12 amino acids. Germline values: CDR1 GTSNPN, CDR2 SVGIG (reference sequence). V was trimmed by 5 bases and J by 1 base, leaving 6 bases between them. The specimen was naive CD4+ T cells sorted from blood. Subset indicated: CD45RA+ positively selected. The genes are TRBV30 and TRBJ1-5; maybe TRBD1 (5 bases). This receptor was identified in a young man in good health. CDR3 sequence (DNA): TGTGCCTGGGGGGGGAGCAATCAGCCCCAGCATTTT. Translating gives CAWGGSNQPQHF.